The 13 T cell receptor beta chains below were found in one sample sequenced in a study of blood T cell repertoires in COVID-19. TCRdb keeps only in-frame clones here, not all; method: immunoSEQ multiplex PCR. The sample shows 270,000 or so clones, 86% of them seen only once. The sequenced sample consisted of peripheral blood. Receptor source: a woman in her 30s with active or convalescent COVID-19.

The CDR3 DNA reads as TGTGCCAGCAGCCCACGGACTAGCGCAAATACGCAGTATTTT. It encodes CASSPRTSANTQYF. The gene calls are TRBV7-2 and TRBJ2-3; TRBD2 aligns across 9 bases. CDR1 and CDR2 from the germline V gene are SGHTA and FQGNSA. V was pared by 5 bases and J by 7 bases, with 7 bases of the junction left unmatched. The CDR3 is made up of 14 amino acids.

The chain employs TRBV27 and TRBJ1-2; D possibly corresponds to TRBD1 (5 bases). Germline values: CDR1 MNHEY, CDR2 SMNVEV (reference sequence). The CDR3 runs 15 residues. Trimming removed 2 bases at V and 4 bases at J, with 14 bases between. The CDR3 bases are TGTGCCAGCAGTTTAGGGGGTGGGGGGTTCTATGGCTACACCTTC. As protein: CASSLGGGGFYGYTF.

V gene TRBV15 combines with J gene TRBJ1-1, with 9 bases fitting TRBD1. The CDR3 loop spans 14 amino acids. Germline lookup yields CDR1 LNHNV and CDR2 YYDKDF (reference sequence). V lost 4 bases and J lost 5; bases outside the gene matches: 5. CDR3 nucleotide sequence: TGTGCCACCAGCATGGGACAGGGATTGACTGAAGCTTTCTTT. It encodes CATSMGQGLTEAFF.

About this clone: In the same sample, other DNA sequences code for this CDR3. The chain employs TRBV20-1 and TRBJ2-3, with 7 positions matching TRBD2. The CDR3 is 14 amino acids. CDR1 and CDR2 from the germline V gene are DFQATT and SNEGSKA (reference sequence). Unmatched junction bases numbered 4, after V lost 3 bases and J lost 1 base. In DNA form, the CDR3 reads TGCAGTGCTAGTAGGCTAGCGGGCACAGATACGCAGTATTTT. Translation gives CSASRLAGTDTQYF.

The rearrangement uses TRBV27 and TRBJ2-1; D might be TRBD1 (5 bases). Germline-derived CDR1 and CDR2 are MNHEY and SMNVEV (reference sequence). The CDR3 covers 13 residues. V was trimmed by 3 bases and J by 13 bases, leaving 16 bases between them. The chain's CDR3 is CASSLAGRSDQFF. The CDR3 nucleotides are TGTGCCAGCAGTTTGGCAGGGCGTAGTGATCAGTTCTTC.

The J gene is TRBJ2-1, the V gene TRBV7-2; 8 bases align to TRBD2. Germline V gene data show CDR1 as SGHTA and CDR2 as FQGNSA. The CDR3 consists of 13 residues. V was pared by 11 bases and J by 9 bases, with 12 bases of the junction left unmatched. The CDR3 protein is CAVGRGARSEQFF. Written as DNA, the CDR3 is TGTGCCGTCGGGAGGGGGGCCCGGAGTGAGCAGTTCTTC.

V and J are TRBV5-1 and TRBJ1-3; D is uncertain. V shed 0 bases and J shed 0 bases, with 10 bases lying between them. There are 16 residues in the CDR3. Germline assignment: CDR1 SGHRS and CDR2 YFSETQ. The CDR3 coding sequence is TGCGCCAGCAGCTTGGGACACCAGAGCTCTGGAAACACCATATATTTT. It translates to CASSLGHQSSGNTIYF.

This clone is categorized as medium-sized. The V gene is TRBV19, the J gene TRBJ1-3; D gene uncertain. The CDR3 runs 16 residues. The V and J ends lost 5 bases and 1 base respectively, with 15 bases between them. Germline assignment: CDR1 LNHDA and CDR2 SQIVND (reference sequence). CDR3 loop: CASSPRGGGSGNTIYF. CDR3 DNA: TGTGCCAGTAGTCCCCGAGGCGGTGGTTCTGGAAACACCATATATTTT. Combining the CDR3 with reference TRBV19 and TRBJ1-3 gives the whole variable domain DGGITQSPKYLFRKEGQNVTLSCEQNLNHDAMYWYRQDPGQGLRLIYYSQIVNDFQKGDIAEGYSVSREKKESFPLTVTSAQKNPTAFYLCASSPRGGGSGNTIYFGEGSWLTVV.

The gene calls are TRBV5-4 and TRBJ1-1; tentative D call: TRBD1 (5 bases). The CDR3 consists of 14 residues. Trimming left V 2 bases short and J 1 base short, with 9 bases between. Germline CDR1 and CDR2: SGHNT and YYREEE (reference sequence). Here the CDR3 DNA reads TGTGCCAGCAGCTTAAGGGGCCGGAACACTGAAGCTTTCTTT. Translated: CASSLRGRNTEAFF.

The chain couples TRBV27 to TRBJ2-2; D unclear. V was trimmed by 3 bases and J by 2 bases, leaving 7 bases between them. The V gene's germline CDR1 is MNHEY and CDR2 SMNVEV (reference sequence). This CDR3 has 14 residues. This CDR3 reads CASSFWRNTGELFF. CDR3 sequence (DNA): TGTGCCAGCAGTTTTTGGAGAAACACCGGGGAGCTGTTTTTT.

The rearrangement links TRBV30 to TRBJ1-1; TRBD1 matches at 8 bases. V shed 2 bases, J shed 0 bases, and the junction held 14 bases outside the gene matches. Germline values: CDR1 GTSNPN, CDR2 SVGIG (reference sequence). The CDR3 runs 18 residues. CDR3 amino acids: CAWSFAGGRGLLNTEAFF. In nucleotides, the CDR3 is TGTGCCTGGAGTTTCGCCGGTGGCAGGGGGCTTTTGAACACTGAAGCTTTCTTT.

V usage is TRBV6-5 and J usage is TRBJ2-1; D is undetermined. CDR3 length: 12 amino acids. V dropped 4 bases and J dropped 4 bases, with 5 bases sitting between them. CDR1 is MNHEY and CDR2 is SVGAGI in the germline V gene. The CDR3 DNA follows: TGTGCCAGCAGTTTAAAATACAATGAGCAGTTCTTC. This codes for CASSLKYNEQFF.

The V gene is TRBV7-6, the J gene TRBJ1-6, with D unclear. Trimming pared 2 bases from V and 8 bases from J, leaving 10 bases between. CDR3 size: 14 residues. Germline loops: CDR1 SGHVS, CDR2 FNYEAQ. CDR3 residues: CASSLSQVDSPLHF. CDR3 nucleotide sequence: TGTGCCAGCAGCTTATCCCAGGTCGATTCACCCCTCCACTTT.